This TCR beta chain was captured by sequencing in a study of identical twins. V lost 4 bases, J lost 4 bases, and 4 bases stayed unmatched. This CDR3 spans 15 amino acids. Germline V gives CDR1 SEHNR, CDR2 FQNEAQ (reference sequence). The study's findings and limits: Within beta out-of-frame sequences, the excess sharing observed between twins was weaker. Models came in too low on out-of-frame TCR alpha sharing in monozygotic twins.

Points on this clonotype: What it binds is not known.

The donor group consisted entirely of healthy Caucasians. The cDNA had a unique molecular identifier and a template-switch universal primer site. TCRdb reprocessed the 5' RACE reads via MiXCR and lists one record per CDR3 protein. The sample lists roughly 570,000 distinct CDR3 sequences, more than 9% seen once, with roughly 3% in the top ten. This sample was also put to use in a study of yellow fever vaccine responses in identical twins.

The TCR originated in a woman between 18 and 29 years old in good health. Sequencing was done on a sample of PBMCs. The chain couples TRBV7-9 to TRBJ2-2, with 9 nucleotides matching TRBD1. DNA for the CDR3: TGTGCCAGCAGCTCCGGGACAGGGCTCACCGGGGAGCTGTTTTTT. Protein product: CASSSGTGLTGELFF.